Presented here are 10 T cell receptor beta chains from one specimen sequenced in a study of blood T cell repertoires in COVID-19. Measured with immunoSEQ multiplex PCR; TCRdb has only the in-frame clones, and not every one. The sample includes 300,000 to 400,000 clones, 80% to 90% of them seen just once. The sequenced material came from PBMCs or T cells enriched from blood (not recorded which). These receptor sequences come from a woman in her 40s with acute COVID-19.

The chain uses TRBV11-2 and TRBJ2-1, with D possibly being TRBD1 (6 bases). The germline V gene encodes CDR1 SGHAT and CDR2 FQNNGV. The V end was cut by 2 bases, the J end by 1 base, with 12 bases between. CDR3 length: 16 amino acids. In nucleotides, the CDR3 is TGTGCCAGCAGCTTAACAGGGTCGGGGTCCTACAATGAGCAGTTCTTC. Translating it yields CASSLTGSGSYNEQFF.

J is TRBJ2-1 and V is TRBV11-3; D is possibly TRBD2 (6 bases). The germline gives CDR1 SGHNT, CDR2 YENEEA. The CDR3 length is 16 residues. V was pared by 5 bases and J by 3 bases, with 17 bases between. The CDR3 sequence: CASSPGTGENYNEQFF. The CDR3 bases are TGTGCCAGCAGCCCTGGGACTGGAGAAAACTACAATGAGCAGTTCTTC.

The V and J genes are TRBV6-2 or TRBV6-3 and TRBJ2-7; tentative D call: TRBD1 (6 bases). CDR1 and CDR2 from the germline V gene are MNHEY and SVGEGT. The V end lost 2 bases, the J end lost 3 bases, and 11 bases lay between the germline ends. There are 14 residues in the CDR3. The CDR3: CASSYPQGRYEQYF. CDR3 in DNA: TGTGCCAGCAGTTACCCGCAGGGGCGCTACGAGCAGTACTTC.

The chain joins TRBV6-5 to TRBJ1-1; possible D gene TRBD1, 6 bases. V was shortened by 6 bases and J by 2 bases, with 13 bases between the two germline ends. Germline V gene data show CDR1 as MNHEY and CDR2 as SVGAGI. The CDR3 length is 14 residues. The CDR3 DNA sequence: TGTGCCAGCAGCAGACAGGACCGTAACACTGAAGCTTTCTTT. Amino acids: CASSRQDRNTEAFF.

On this clone: The sample has other DNA sequences that encode this CDR3 too. The V gene is TRBV5-1, the J gene TRBJ2-5; 11 nucleotides align to TRBD2. V was pared by 3 bases and J by 2 bases, with 3 bases of the junction left unmatched. Germline CDR1 and CDR2: SGHRS and YFSETQ. This CDR3 spans 15 amino acids. CDR3 DNA: TGCGCCAGCAGCTCCGGGACTAGCGGACAAGAGACCCAGTACTTC. Its translation is CASSSGTSGQETQYF. Variable domain in full (rest from reference TRBV5-1 and TRBJ2-5): KAGVTQTPRYLIKTRGQQVTLSCSPISGHRSVSWYQQTPGQGLQFLFEYFSETQRNKGNFPGRFSGRQFSNSRSEMNVSTLELGDSALYLCASSSGTSGQETQYFGPGTRLLVL.

The chain links TRBV9 to TRBJ2-5; 11 bases agree with TRBD2. The V gene's germline CDR1 is SGDLS and CDR2 YYNGEE. After removal of 3 bases from V and 4 bases from J, the junction contained 11 bases not matched to a gene. The CDR3 has 17 residues. The chain's CDR3 is CASSGGLAASRGETQYF. In DNA form, the CDR3 reads TGTGCCAGCAGCGGGGGACTAGCGGCTAGCCGGGGAGAGACCCAGTACTTC.

The CDR3 is CASSYRGYYGYTF. The CDR3 bases are TGTGCCAGCAGTTATCGGGGTTACTATGGCTACACCTTC. The chain is built from TRBV6-5 and TRBJ1-2; no clear D gene. The V gene's germline CDR1 is MNHEY and CDR2 SVGAGI. V lost 3 bases and J lost 3, with 8 bases in between. The CDR3 has 13 amino acids.

Only a few counts were recorded for this clone. The chain joins TRBV23-1 to TRBJ1-5; possibly TRBD1 for D (6 bases). TRBV23-1 is an ORF, and what it does is uncertain. V was cut by 2 bases and J by 3 bases, with 17 bases left in between. The CDR3 spans 17 residues. The CDR3 protein is CASSQEKQGPPNQPQHF. The CDR3 DNA reads as TGCGCCAGCAGTCAAGAGAAACAGGGCCCACCCAATCAGCCCCAGCATTTT.

The gene calls are TRBV9 and TRBJ2-3, with a tentative D call TRBD2 (5 bases). Germline V gene sequence: CDR1 SGDLS, CDR2 YYNGEE. This CDR3 is built from 15 residues. V lost 3 bases, J lost 6 bases, and 17 bases lay in between. The CDR3 is CASSEQYLAPDTQYF. The DNA of the CDR3 is TGTGCCAGCAGCGAACAATACCTAGCACCCGATACGCAGTATTTT.

This chain uses TRBV10-3 with TRBJ2-2; 7 positions match TRBD2. CDR1 is ENHRY and CDR2 is SYGVKD in the germline V gene. The CDR3 covers 14 residues. V shed 4 bases and J 6 bases; nucleotides not matched to a gene: 5. CDR3 region: CAISGREAAGELFF. The CDR3 nucleotides read TGTGCCATCAGTGGCCGGGAGGCGGCCGGGGAGCTGTTTTTT.